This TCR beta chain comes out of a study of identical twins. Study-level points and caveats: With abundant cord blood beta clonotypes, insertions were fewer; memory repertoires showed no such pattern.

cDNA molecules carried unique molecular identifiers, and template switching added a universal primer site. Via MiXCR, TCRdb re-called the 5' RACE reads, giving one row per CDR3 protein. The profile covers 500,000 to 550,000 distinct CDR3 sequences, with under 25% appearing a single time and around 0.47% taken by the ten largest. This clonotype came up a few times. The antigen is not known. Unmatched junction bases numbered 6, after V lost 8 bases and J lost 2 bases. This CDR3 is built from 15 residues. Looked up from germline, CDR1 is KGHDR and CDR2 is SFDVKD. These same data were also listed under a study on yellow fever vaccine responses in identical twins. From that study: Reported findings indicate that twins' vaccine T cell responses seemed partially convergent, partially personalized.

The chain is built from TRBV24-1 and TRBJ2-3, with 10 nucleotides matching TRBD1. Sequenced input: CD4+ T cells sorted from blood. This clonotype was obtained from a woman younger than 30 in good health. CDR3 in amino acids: CATKTGTGATDTQYF. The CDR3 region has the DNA TGTGCCACCAAGACCGGGACAGGGGCCACAGATACGCAGTATTTT.